These 7 T cell receptor beta chains came from one sample sequenced in a study of patients and donors after allogeneic stem cell transplantation. MiXCR, applied by TCRdb to the RT-PCR reads, yields one record per CDR3 protein. Here the sample spans 2,500 to 3,000 distinct CDR3 sequences, 17% being singletons. What was sequenced was blood, either unsorted or a sorted T cell fraction (not recorded which). The receptors derive from a human donor who was either an allogeneic HSCT recipient or a stem cell or donor lymphocyte infusion donor (not recorded which). It is not recorded whose cells these are; they may come from a transplant donor.

The J gene is TRBJ2-1, the V gene TRBV11-2; D is perhaps TRBD2 (6 bases). The CDR3 extends over 15 amino acids. Germline CDR1 is SGHAT and CDR2 is FQNNGV. V was clipped by 3 bases and J by 2 bases, with 11 bases between them. The CDR3: CASSFSGNPYNEQFF. The CDR3 nucleotides are TGTGCCAGCAGCTTTAGCGGAAACCCCTACAATGAGCAGTTCTTC.

Comments on this clonotype: No conserved phenylalanine or tryptophan is present at the end of the CDR3, so a read error is the likely explanation. It is unclear where the CDR3 begins or ends on the DNA, so no DNA is shown, and the CDR3 is as TCRdb lists it. The chain has TRBV6-2 or TRBV6-3 and TRBJ2-1; the table's TRBD2 call for D was not verified on the DNA. Germline-derived CDR1 and CDR2 are MNHEY and SVGEGT. A total of 13 residues make up the CDR3, ends included. CDR3 sequence reads: CASSYSGASGCLV.

Sample share makes this clonotype medium-sized. V is TRBV7-2 and J is TRBJ2-1; D perhaps matches TRBD2 (6 bases). There are 16 residues in the CDR3. V lost 5 bases to trimming and J lost 5 bases, with 19 bases between them. Germline V gene data show CDR1 as SGHTA and CDR2 as FQGNSA. The CDR3 here is CASSPGAGLANNEQFF. CDR3 bases: TGTGCCAGCAGCCCCGGGGCGGGACTGGCGAACAATGAGCAGTTCTTC. The variable domain in full, with the rest retrieved from reference TRBV7-2 and TRBJ2-1, is GAGVSQSPSNKVTEKGKDVELRCDPISGHTALYWYRQSLGQGLEFLIYFQGNSAPDKSGLPSDRFSAERTGGSVSTLTIQRTQQEDSAVYLCASSPGAGLANNEQFFGPGTRLTVL.

This clonotype appeared a few times. This chain uses TRBV24-1 with TRBJ2-5; weak D call: TRBD1 (6 bases). The germline V gene has CDR1 KGHDR and CDR2 SFDVKD. V gave up 3 bases and J gave up 2 bases, with 9 bases separating them. The CDR3 is 14 amino acids. This CDR3 reads CATSDGGWQETQYF. The CDR3 DNA reads TGTGCCACCAGTGATGGGGGCTGGCAAGAGACCCAGTACTTC.

The chain has TRBV28 and TRBJ2-1; 7 bases align to TRBD2. After removal of 5 bases from V and 9 bases from J, the junction contained 16 bases not matched to a gene. CDR3 length: 16 residues. Germline V lookup: CDR1 MDHEN, CDR2 SYDVKM. CDR3 loop: CASSTRTRSWTSEQFF. The CDR3 DNA reads as TGTGCCAGCAGTACGCGGACTAGATCTTGGACAAGTGAGCAGTTCTTC.

The gene calls are TRBV9 and TRBJ2-1; tentative D call: TRBD1 (6 bases). Germline CDR1 and CDR2: SGDLS and YYNGEE. Between the trimmed V and J ends, which lost 0 bases and 4 bases, there was a span of 11 bases. The CDR3 is 15 residues long. CDR3 in DNA: TGTGCCAGCAGCGTAGCGGCAGGGACATACAATGAGCAGTTCTTC. Protein sequence: CASSVAAGTYNEQFF.

This clonotype turned up a few times. The V gene is TRBV29-1, the J gene TRBJ2-7, with TRBD2 as a possible D gene (6 bases). The CDR3 consists of 12 residues. Trimming removed 8 bases at V and 3 bases at J, with 14 bases between. Germline CDR1 reads SQVTM; CDR2 reads ANQGSEA. Here the CDR3 reads CSSVDGSYEQYF. Here the CDR3 DNA reads TGCAGCTCTGTGGACGGGAGCTACGAGCAGTACTTC.